This entry features one T cell receptor (beta chain) sequence. Sequencing was performed with immunoSEQ multiplex PCR; in TCRdb, only in-frame clones are kept and a portion is missing. The sample carries over 70,000 clones, roughly 83% recorded once. This record belongs to a study of blood T cell repertoires in COVID-19. In germline, CDR1 is MNHNS, CDR2 SASEGT. The CDR3 spans 15 residues. V lost 5 bases to trimming and J lost 2 bases; unmatched junction nucleotides: 6. Sample: peripheral blood. The rearrangement joins TRBV6-1 to TRBJ2-7; 10 bases align to TRBD2. This receptor was taken from a man aged 25 to 40 with COVID-19, enrolled during active disease. CDR3 nucleotide sequence: TGTGCCAGCAGTCAGCGGGGGGGGTTCACCTACGAGCAGTACTTC. Amino acids: CASSQRGGFTYEQYF.